The rows below give T cell receptor beta chains drawn from one sample of a study of CD8 T cells in Susac syndrome. MiXCR, run by TCRdb on the immunoSEQ multiplex PCR reads, gives a single entry per CDR3 protein. The sample has some 200,000 distinct CDR3 sequences; 90% to 95% are singletons. The source material was CD4+ T cells from PBMCs. Receptors were obtained from a human donor with multiple sclerosis. The CDR3 runs from the conserved cysteine through the conserved F or W. The D gene is left open where the match is weak. Not all rows give a size; the values are once, few, many and, for expanded clones, a class.

length: 13
V: TRBV20-1
size: NA
D: NA
J: TRBJ2-1
CDR3: CSARGRTGDEQFF
DNA: TGCAGTGCTAGGGGGCGGACGGGCGATGAGCAGTTCTTC

length: 12
V: TRBV27
size: NA
D: NA
J: TRBJ2-3
CDR3: CASSSTYDTQYF
DNA: TGTGCCAGCAGTTCGACATACGATACGCAGTATTTT

length: 11
V: TRBV29-1
size: NA
D: NA
J: TRBJ1-5
CDR3: CSVGHNQPQHF
DNA: TGCAGCGTTGGACACAATCAGCCCCAGCATTTT

length: 17
V: TRBV7-2
size: NA
D: TRBD2
J: TRBJ2-3
CDR3: CASSPGVAGVGTDTQYF
DNA: TGTGCCAGCAGCCCCGGGGTAGCGGGAGTAGGCACAGATACGCAGTATTTT

length: 16
V: TRBV3-1
size: NA
D: NA
J: TRBJ1-1
CDR3: CASTLSGSGLTTEAFF
DNA: TGTGCCAGCACACTCTCAGGCTCAGGGTTGACCACTGAAGCTTTCTTT

length: 15
V: TRBV4-1
size: NA
D: NA
J: TRBJ1-4
CDR3: CASSPLGGGNEKLFF
DNA: TGCGCCAGCAGCCCCTTGGGAGGGGGAAATGAAAAACTGTTTTTT

length: 14
V: TRBV9
size: NA
D: NA
J: TRBJ1-2
CDR3: CASSVIAANYGYTF
DNA: TGTGCCAGCAGCGTAATCGCGGCTAACTATGGCTACACCTTC

length: 14
V: TRBV30
size: NA
D: NA
J: TRBJ1-2
CDR3: CAWSVGHSAYGYTF
DNA: TGTGCCTGGAGTGTGGGTCACAGCGCCTATGGCTACACCTTC

length: 16
V: TRBV19
size: NA
D: NA
J: TRBJ1-2
CDR3: CASTSRRGPFGYGYTF
DNA: TGTGCCAGTACCTCCCGACGGGGTCCCTTCGGCTATGGCTACACCTTC

length: 12
V: TRBV18
size: NA
D: TRBD1
J: TRBJ1-1
CDR3: CASSPRDSEAFF
DNA: TGTGCCAGCTCACCACGGGACAGCGAAGCTTTCTTT

length: 13
V: TRBV12-3/TRBV12-4
size: NA
D: TRBD1
J: TRBJ2-7
CDR3: CASSPGQDGGSYF
DNA: TGTGCCAGCAGTCCCGGACAGGATGGGGGATCGTACTTC

length: 15
V: TRBV9
size: NA
D: NA
J: TRBJ2-7
CDR3: CASSVGPTPSYEQYF
DNA: TGTGCCAGCAGCGTAGGACCGACCCCCTCCTACGAGCAGTACTTC

length: 11
V: TRBV20-1
size: NA
D: TRBD2
J: TRBJ2-7
CDR3: CSAQREFEQYF
DNA: TGCAGTGCTCAGCGGGAATTCGAGCAGTACTTC

length: 15
V: TRBV13
size: once
D: TRBD2
J: TRBJ2-1
CDR3: CASSFLSGSHNEQFF
DNA: TGTGCCAGCAGCTTCCTCAGCGGGAGTCACAATGAGCAGTTCTTC

length: 15
V: TRBV30
size: NA
D: TRBD2
J: TRBJ2-5
CDR3: CAWIRRAGGGETQYF
DNA: TGTGCCTGGATAAGAAGAGCGGGAGGGGGCGAGACCCAGTACTTC

length: 17
V: TRBV9
size: NA
D: NA
J: TRBJ2-1
CDR3: CASSATVQRRSYNEQFF
DNA: TGTGCCAGCAGCGCCACCGTTCAGAGGCGATCCTACAATGAGCAGTTCTTC

length: 13
V: TRBV19
size: NA
D: TRBD1
J: TRBJ1-2
CDR3: CASSPQGAGGYTF
DNA: TGTGCCAGTAGTCCTCAGGGGGCAGGGGGCTACACCTTC

length: 17
V: TRBV3-1
size: NA
D: NA
J: TRBJ2-7
CDR3: CASSQESISGTRGEQYF
DNA: TGTGCCAGCAGCCAAGAGTCTATTAGCGGTACGCGCGGCGAGCAGTACTTC

length: 13
V: TRBV29-1
size: NA
D: TRBD1
J: TRBJ2-1
CDR3: CSATGTGANEQFF
DNA: TGCAGCGCCACCGGGACAGGGGCAAATGAGCAGTTCTTC

length: 13
V: TRBV5-6
size: NA
D: NA
J: TRBJ1-2
CDR3: CASSKTGLYGYTF
DNA: TGTGCCAGCAGCAAGACAGGCCTCTATGGCTACACCTTC

length: 14
V: TRBV7-9
size: NA
D: TRBD2
J: TRBJ2-7
CDR3: CASSLGLAGDEQYF
DNA: TGTGCCAGCAGCCTCGGACTAGCCGGCGACGAGCAGTACTTC

length: 15
V: TRBV11-3
size: NA
D: NA
J: TRBJ2-2
CDR3: CASSSRGADTGELFF
DNA: TGTGCCAGCAGCTCCCGGGGGGCGGACACCGGGGAGCTGTTTTTT

length: 13
V: TRBV3-1
size: NA
D: TRBD2
J: TRBJ2-5
CDR3: CASSGRGGETQYF
DNA: TGTGCCAGCAGCGGTCGCGGGGGAGAGACCCAGTACTTC

length: 12
V: TRBV20-1
size: NA
D: NA
J: TRBJ2-3
CDR3: CSALGGVGTQYF
DNA: TGCAGTGCCCTCGGAGGGGTGGGTACGCAGTATTTT

length: 15
V: TRBV5-1
size: NA
D: NA
J: TRBJ2-7
CDR3: CASSLVGRSLYEQYF
DNA: TGCGCCAGCAGCTTGGTCGGTCGGAGCCTCTACGAGCAGTACTTC

length: 14
V: TRBV10-3
size: NA
D: NA
J: TRBJ2-1
CDR3: CAIFYVVSYNEQFF
DNA: TGTGCCATCTTTTATGTGGTCTCCTACAATGAGCAGTTCTTC

length: 16
V: TRBV5-4
size: NA
D: TRBD2
J: TRBJ2-5
CDR3: CASSRSVAGRRETQYF
DNA: TGTGCCAGCAGCCGTTCTGTAGCGGGAAGGCGAGAGACCCAGTACTTC

length: 16
V: TRBV3-1
size: once
D: TRBD1
J: TRBJ1-1
CDR3: CASSHYPGQGNTEAFF
DNA: TGTGCCAGCAGCCATTACCCGGGACAGGGCAACACTGAAGCTTTCTTT

length: 15
V: TRBV25-1
size: NA
D: TRBD1
J: TRBJ2-7
CDR3: CASSDRTGGPYEQYF
DNA: TGTGCCAGCAGTGACCGGACAGGGGGCCCCTACGAGCAGTACTTC

length: 12
V: TRBV24-1
size: NA
D: NA
J: TRBJ1-2
CDR3: CATSGPLGGYTF
DNA: TGTGCCACCAGTGGACCCCTAGGGGGCTACACCTTC

length: 15
V: TRBV3-1
size: NA
D: TRBD2
J: TRBJ2-3
CDR3: CASSQAGGPRDTQYF
DNA: TGTGCCAGCAGCCAAGCGGGAGGGCCAAGAGATACGCAGTATTTT

length: 12
V: TRBV4-1
size: once
D: NA
J: TRBJ2-7
CDR3: CASSQAFGKQYF
DNA: TGCGCCAGCAGCCAAGCGTTCGGGAAGCAGTACTTC

length: 17
V: TRBV7-9
size: NA
D: NA
J: TRBJ1-1
CDR3: CASSPPGGRGSGTEAFF
DNA: TGTGCCAGCAGCCCGCCCGGGGGGCGCGGATCGGGCACTGAAGCTTTCTTT

length: 15
V: TRBV3-1
size: NA
D: NA
J: TRBJ2-5
CDR3: CASSQPRTFRETQYF
DNA: TGTGCCAGCAGCCAACCCAGGACATTCCGGGAGACCCAGTACTTC

length: 15
V: TRBV3-1
size: NA
D: TRBD2
J: TRBJ2-1
CDR3: CASSQAASGPYEQFF
DNA: TGTGCCAGCAGCCAAGCCGCTAGCGGGCCCTATGAGCAGTTCTTC

length: 14
V: TRBV24-1
size: NA
D: TRBD1
J: TRBJ2-1
CDR3: CATVSGTGDNEQFF
DNA: TGTGCCACCGTCTCCGGGACAGGGGACAATGAGCAGTTCTTC

length: 13
V: TRBV5-4
size: NA
D: TRBD1
J: TRBJ1-2
CDR3: CASSADREGDDTF
DNA: TGTGCCAGCAGCGCGGACAGGGAGGGGGATGACACCTTC